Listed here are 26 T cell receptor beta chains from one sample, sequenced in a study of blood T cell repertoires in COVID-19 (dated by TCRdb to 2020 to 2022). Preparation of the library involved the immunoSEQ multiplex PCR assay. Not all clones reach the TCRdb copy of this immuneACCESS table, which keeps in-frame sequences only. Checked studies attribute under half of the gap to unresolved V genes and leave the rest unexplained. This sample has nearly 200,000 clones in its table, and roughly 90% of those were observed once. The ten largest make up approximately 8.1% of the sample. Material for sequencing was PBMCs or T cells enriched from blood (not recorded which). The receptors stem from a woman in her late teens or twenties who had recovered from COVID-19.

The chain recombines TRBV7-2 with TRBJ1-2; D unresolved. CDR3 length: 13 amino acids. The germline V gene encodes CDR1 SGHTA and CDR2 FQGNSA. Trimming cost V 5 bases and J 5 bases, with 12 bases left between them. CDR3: CASSPETGYGYTF. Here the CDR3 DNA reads TGTGCCAGCAGCCCGGAGACTGGTTATGGCTACACCTTC.

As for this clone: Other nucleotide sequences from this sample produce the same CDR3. CDR3 amino acids: CASSLGALYEQYF. As DNA, the CDR3 is TGTGCCAGCAGCTTGGGGGCCCTCTACGAGCAGTACTTC. The chain is built from TRBV11-2 and TRBJ2-7, with a weak D call TRBD1 (6 bases). This CDR3 region has 13 residues. Germline assignment: CDR1 SGHAT and CDR2 FQNNGV. V was pared by 3 bases and J by 3 bases, with 9 bases between.

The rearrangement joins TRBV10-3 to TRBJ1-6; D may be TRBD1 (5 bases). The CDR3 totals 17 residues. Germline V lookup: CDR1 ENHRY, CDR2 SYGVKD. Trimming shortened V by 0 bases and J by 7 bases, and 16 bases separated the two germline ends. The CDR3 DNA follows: TGTGCCATCAGTGAGTCCCCGCTACGGGGGGGAAATTCACCCCTCCACTTT. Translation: CAISESPLRGGNSPLHF.

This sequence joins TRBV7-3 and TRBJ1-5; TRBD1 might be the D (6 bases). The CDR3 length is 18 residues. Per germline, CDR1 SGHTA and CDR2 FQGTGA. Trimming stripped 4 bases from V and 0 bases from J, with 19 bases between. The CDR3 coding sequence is TGTGCCAGCAGCTCTTATTTCCGGGACATCAGTAGCAATCAGCCCCAGCATTTT. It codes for CASSSYFRDISSNQPQHF.

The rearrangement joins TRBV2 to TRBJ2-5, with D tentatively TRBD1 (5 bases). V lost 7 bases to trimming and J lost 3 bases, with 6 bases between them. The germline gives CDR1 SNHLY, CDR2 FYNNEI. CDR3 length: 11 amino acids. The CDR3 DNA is TGTGCCAGCAAACAGGAAGAGACCCAGTACTTC. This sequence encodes CASKQEETQYF.

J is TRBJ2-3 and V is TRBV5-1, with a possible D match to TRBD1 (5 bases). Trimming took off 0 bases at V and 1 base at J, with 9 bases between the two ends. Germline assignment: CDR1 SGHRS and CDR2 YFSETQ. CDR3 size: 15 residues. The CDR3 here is CASSLGSGRTDTQYF. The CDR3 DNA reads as TGCGCCAGCAGCTTGGGTTCAGGGCGCACAGATACGCAGTATTTT.

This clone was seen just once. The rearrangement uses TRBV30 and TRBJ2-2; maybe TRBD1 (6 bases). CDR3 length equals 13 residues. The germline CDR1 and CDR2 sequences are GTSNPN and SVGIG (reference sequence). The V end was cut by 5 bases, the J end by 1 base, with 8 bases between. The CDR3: CAWGRGNTGELFF. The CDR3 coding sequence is TGTGCCTGGGGCAGGGGGAACACCGGGGAGCTGTTTTTT. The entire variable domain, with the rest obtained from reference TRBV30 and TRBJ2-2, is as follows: SQTIHQWPATLVQPVGSPLSLECTVEGTSNPNLYWYRQAAGRGLQLLFYSVGIGQISSEVPQNLSASRPQDRQFILSSKKLLLSDSGFYLCAWGRGNTGELFFGEGSRLTVL.

The CDR3 sequence is CASSGPGQGARGYTF. The CDR3 DNA reads as TGTGCCAGCAGTGGACCGGGACAGGGGGCGCGGGGCTACACCTTC. The chain joins TRBV28 to TRBJ1-2; 12 bases line up with TRBD1. The trim removed 5 bases at V and 8 bases at J, leaving 9 bases unmatched. The CDR3 is made up of 15 amino acids. The V gene's germline CDR1 is MDHEN and CDR2 SYDVKM.

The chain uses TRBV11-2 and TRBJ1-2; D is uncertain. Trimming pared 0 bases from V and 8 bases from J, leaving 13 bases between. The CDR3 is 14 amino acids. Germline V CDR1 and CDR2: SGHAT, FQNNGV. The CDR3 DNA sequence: TGTGCCAGCAGCTTAGAGATAGCCGGGGAGGGCTACACCTTC. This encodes CASSLEIAGEGYTF.

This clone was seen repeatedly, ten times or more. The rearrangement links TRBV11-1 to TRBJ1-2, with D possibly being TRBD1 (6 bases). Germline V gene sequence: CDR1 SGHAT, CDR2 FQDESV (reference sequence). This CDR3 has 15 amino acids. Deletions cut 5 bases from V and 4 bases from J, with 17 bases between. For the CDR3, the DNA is TGTGCCAGCAGCCCCCAGCACAGGGCCGGCTATGGCTACACCTTC. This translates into CASSPQHRAGYGYTF.

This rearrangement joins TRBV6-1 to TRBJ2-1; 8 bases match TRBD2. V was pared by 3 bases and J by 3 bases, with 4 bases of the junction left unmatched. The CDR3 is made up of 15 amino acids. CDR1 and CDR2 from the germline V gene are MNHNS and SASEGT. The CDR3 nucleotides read TGTGCCAGCAGTGACGGGGCGGGGGGCTACAATGAGCAGTTCTTC. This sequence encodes CASSDGAGGYNEQFF.

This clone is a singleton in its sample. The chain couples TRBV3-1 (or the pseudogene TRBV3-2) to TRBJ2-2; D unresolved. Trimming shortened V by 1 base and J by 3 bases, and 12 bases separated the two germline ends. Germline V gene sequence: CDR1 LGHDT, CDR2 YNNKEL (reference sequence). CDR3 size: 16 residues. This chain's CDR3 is CASSQARQAHTGELFF. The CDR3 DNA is TGTGCCAGCAGCCAAGCTCGGCAGGCCCACACCGGGGAGCTGTTTTTT.

CDR3: CSARPGDHTEAFF. CDR3 nucleotides: TGCAGCGCCCGACCAGGGGATCACACTGAAGCTTTCTTT. The J gene is TRBJ1-1, the V gene TRBV29-1; possibly TRBD1 for D (6 bases). With 7 bases removed from V and 3 bases from J, the gap between germline ends came to 15 bases. Germline V gives CDR1 SQVTM, CDR2 ANQGSEA. The CDR3 consists of 13 residues.

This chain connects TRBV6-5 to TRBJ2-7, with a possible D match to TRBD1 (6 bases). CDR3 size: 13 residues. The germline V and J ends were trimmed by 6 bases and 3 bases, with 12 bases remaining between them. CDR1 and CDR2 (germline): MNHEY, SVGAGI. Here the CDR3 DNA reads TGTGCCAGCAGAAAGGGACAACTCTACGAGCAGTACTTC. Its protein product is CASRKGQLYEQYF.

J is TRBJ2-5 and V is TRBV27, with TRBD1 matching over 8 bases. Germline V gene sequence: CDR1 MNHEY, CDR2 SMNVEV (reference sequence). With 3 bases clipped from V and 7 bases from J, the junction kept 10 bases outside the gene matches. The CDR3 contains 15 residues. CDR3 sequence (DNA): TGTGCCAGCAGTTTGGGGTCAGGGGGCTGGGGGACCCAGTACTTC. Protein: CASSLGSGGWGTQYF.

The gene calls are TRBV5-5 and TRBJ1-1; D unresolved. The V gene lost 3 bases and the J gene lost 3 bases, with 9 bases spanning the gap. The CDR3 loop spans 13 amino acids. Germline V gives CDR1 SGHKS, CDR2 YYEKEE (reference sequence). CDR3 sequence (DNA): TGTGCCAGCAGCTGGAGGGTCGACACTGAAGCTTTCTTT. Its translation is CASSWRVDTEAFF.

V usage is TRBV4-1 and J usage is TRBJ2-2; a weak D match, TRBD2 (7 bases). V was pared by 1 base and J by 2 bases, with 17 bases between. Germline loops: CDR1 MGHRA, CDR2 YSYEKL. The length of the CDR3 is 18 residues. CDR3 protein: CASSQAYRGALNTGELFF. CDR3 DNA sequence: TGCGCCAGCAGCCAAGCGTATCGGGGGGCTTTAAACACCGGGGAGCTGTTTTTT.

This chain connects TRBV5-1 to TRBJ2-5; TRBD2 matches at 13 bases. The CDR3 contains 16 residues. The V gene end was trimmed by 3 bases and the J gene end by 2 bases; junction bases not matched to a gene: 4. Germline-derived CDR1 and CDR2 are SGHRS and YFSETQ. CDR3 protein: CASSSGLAGLQETQYF. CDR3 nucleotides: TGCGCCAGCAGCTCGGGACTAGCGGGGCTACAAGAGACCCAGTACTTC. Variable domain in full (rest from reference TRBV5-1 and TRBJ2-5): KAGVTQTPRYLIKTRGQQVTLSCSPISGHRSVSWYQQTPGQGLQFLFEYFSETQRNKGNFPGRFSGRQFSNSRSEMNVSTLELGDSALYLCASSSGLAGLQETQYFGPGTRLLVL.

This chain's CDR3 is CSVDPVGQGALGYTF. Written as DNA, the CDR3 is TGCAGCGTTGATCCCGTAGGACAGGGGGCGCTTGGCTACACCTTC. The rearrangement links TRBV29-1 to TRBJ1-2; 11 positions agree with TRBD1. Germline assignment: CDR1 SQVTM and CDR2 ANQGSEA. The trim removed 3 bases at V and 7 bases at J, leaving 10 bases unmatched. The CDR3 has 15 residues.

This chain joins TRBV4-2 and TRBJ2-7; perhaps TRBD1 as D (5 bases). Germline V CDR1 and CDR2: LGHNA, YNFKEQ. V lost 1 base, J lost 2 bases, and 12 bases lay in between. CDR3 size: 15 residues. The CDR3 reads CASSQVRELTYEQYF. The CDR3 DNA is TGTGCCAGCAGCCAAGTCAGGGAATTGACCTACGAGCAGTACTTC.

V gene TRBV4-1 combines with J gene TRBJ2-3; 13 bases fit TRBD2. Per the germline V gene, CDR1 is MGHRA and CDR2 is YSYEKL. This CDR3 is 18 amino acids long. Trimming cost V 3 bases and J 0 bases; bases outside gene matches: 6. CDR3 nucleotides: TGCGCCAGCAGCCAGGGACTAGCGGGAACTATAAGCACAGATACGCAGTATTTT. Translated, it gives CASSQGLAGTISTDTQYF.

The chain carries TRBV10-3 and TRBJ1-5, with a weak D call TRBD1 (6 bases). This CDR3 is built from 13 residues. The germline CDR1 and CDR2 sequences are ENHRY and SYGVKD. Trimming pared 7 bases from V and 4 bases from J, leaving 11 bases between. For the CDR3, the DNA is TGTGCCATCAATGACAGGACTAATCAGCCCCAGCATTTT. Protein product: CAINDRTNQPQHF.

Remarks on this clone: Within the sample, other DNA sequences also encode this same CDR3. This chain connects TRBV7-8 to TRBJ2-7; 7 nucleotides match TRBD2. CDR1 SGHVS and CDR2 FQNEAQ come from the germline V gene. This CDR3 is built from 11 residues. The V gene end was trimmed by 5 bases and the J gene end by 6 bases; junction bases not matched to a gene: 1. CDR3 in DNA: TGTGCCAGCAGCCCGGGGGGCGAGCAGTACTTC. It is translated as CASSPGGEQYF.

In DNA, the CDR3 is TGTGCCAGCAGTTTACAGGGGCCGCCTCACACTGAAGCTTTCTTT. As protein: CASSLQGPPHTEAFF. The V and J genes are TRBV28 and TRBJ1-1, with a tentative D call TRBD1 (6 bases). The CDR3 extends over 15 amino acids. Germline loops: CDR1 MDHEN, CDR2 SYDVKM. V shed 2 bases and J shed 3 bases, with 13 bases lying between them.

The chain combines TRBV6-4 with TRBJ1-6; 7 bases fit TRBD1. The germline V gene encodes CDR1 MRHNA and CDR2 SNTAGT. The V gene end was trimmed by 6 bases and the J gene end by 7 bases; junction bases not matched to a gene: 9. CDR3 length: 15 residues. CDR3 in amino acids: CASSDTQGRNSPLHF. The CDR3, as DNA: TGTGCCAGCAGCGATACACAGGGGAGGAATTCACCCCTCCACTTT.

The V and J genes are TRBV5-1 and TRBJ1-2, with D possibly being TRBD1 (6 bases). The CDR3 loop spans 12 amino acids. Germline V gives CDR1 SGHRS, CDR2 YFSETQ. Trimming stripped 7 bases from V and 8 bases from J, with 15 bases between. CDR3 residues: CASATGGEGYTF. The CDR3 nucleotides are TGCGCCAGCGCGACAGGCGGCGAGGGCTACACCTTC.